These T cell receptor beta chains were read from a single sample in a study of CD8 T cells in Susac syndrome. TCRdb re-called the immunoSEQ multiplex PCR reads through MiXCR, storing one row per CDR3 protein. The data show 100,000 to 150,000 distinct CDR3 sequences, 85% to 95% seen once. Sequenced input: CD8+ T cells from PBMCs. These receptors came from a human donor with multiple sclerosis. The CDR3 runs from the conserved cysteine through the conserved F or W. Each record gives: V gene, J gene, D gene, clone size, CDR3 protein, CDR3 DNA. The D gene is left open where the match is weak. A clone size is listed for some rows: how often the clone was seen (once, few, many), or a class if it is expanded.

TRBV19	TRBJ1-2	-	-	CASSYHESIYGYTF	TGTGCCAGTAGTTACCACGAATCGATCTATGGCTACACCTTC
TRBV6-5	TRBJ1-2	TRBD1	-	CASSARQGAVYGYTF	TGTGCCAGCAGTGCTAGACAGGGGGCCGTCTATGGCTACACCTTC
TRBV14	TRBJ2-7	-	-	CASSQIREAYEQYF	TGTGCCAGCAGCCAAATCAGGGAGGCCTACGAGCAGTACTTC
TRBV9	TRBJ2-6	-	-	CASSATQASGANVLTF	TGTGCCAGCAGCGCGACCCAGGCCTCCGGGGCCAACGTCCTGACTTTC
TRBV9	TRBJ1-2	-	-	CASSNGGTDGYTF	TGTGCCAGCTCAAACGGGGGCACGGATGGCTACACCTTC
TRBV27	TRBJ2-3	TRBD2	-	CASRLGTSAPDTQYF	TGTGCCAGCAGGCTCGGGACTAGCGCCCCAGATACGCAGTATTTT
TRBV19	TRBJ2-7	-	-	CASSTRTKTYEQYF	TGTGCCAGTAGTACAAGGACAAAAACCTACGAGCAGTACTTC
TRBV4-1	TRBJ2-7	-	-	CASSRAGSYEQYF	TGCGCCAGCAGCCGGGCAGGGTCGTACGAGCAGTACTTC
TRBV20-1	TRBJ2-5	-	once	CSAPRVAEFKETQYF	TGCAGTGCACCGAGGGTAGCGGAGTTCAAAGAGACCCAGTACTTC
TRBV5-1	TRBJ1-5	-	-	CASSNYQPQHF	TGCGCCAGCAGCAATTATCAGCCCCAGCATTTT
TRBV15	TRBJ2-1	-	-	CATSRDRGSYNEQFF	TGTGCCACCAGCAGAGACAGGGGCTCCTACAATGAGCAGTTCTTC
TRBV2	TRBJ2-3	-	-	CASSEVRWEYF	TGTGCCAGCAGTGAGGTCAGGTGGGAGTATTTT
TRBV11-2	TRBJ2-7	-	-	CASSLSQSYEQYF	TGTGCCAGCAGCTTAAGTCAGAGCTACGAGCAGTACTTC
TRBV6-5	TRBJ1-4	-	-	CASSSRTHRELSEKLFF	TGTGCCAGCAGTTCTCGTACCCACAGGGAATTGAGTGAAAAACTGTTTTTT
TRBV9	TRBJ2-2	TRBD1	-	CASSGYWDRGPGELFF	TGTGCCAGCAGCGGATATTGGGACAGGGGGCCCGGGGAGCTGTTTTTT
TRBV15	TRBJ2-4	-	-	CATSRAWFGGSPLLAKNIQYF	TGTGCCACCAGCAGAGCATGGTTCGGCGGGTCGCCGTTACTAGCCAAAAACATTCAGTACTTC
TRBV7-9	TRBJ2-5	-	-	CASSDRPRAETQYF	TGTGCCAGCAGCGACCGACCCCGCGCAGAGACCCAGTACTTC
TRBV27	TRBJ2-1	-	-	CASSLARGGNEQFF	TGTGCCAGCAGTTTGGCTAGGGGGGGCAATGAGCAGTTCTTC
TRBV30	TRBJ2-3	TRBD1	-	CAWSGQGETDTQYF	TGTGCCTGGAGCGGACAGGGGGAAACAGATACGCAGTATTTT
TRBV7-9	TRBJ2-1	-	-	CASSPDGGREQFF	TGTGCCAGCAGCCCCGATGGGGGCCGTGAGCAGTTCTTC
TRBV12-3/TRBV12-4	TRBJ1-1	-	-	CASRPGLMNTEAFF	TGTGCCAGCAGACCAGGGCTCATGAACACTGAAGCTTTCTTT
TRBV14	TRBJ2-1	TRBD2	-	CASAGTRRNEQFF	TGTGCCAGCGCCGGGACTAGGCGAAATGAGCAGTTCTTC
TRBV10-3	TRBJ2-7	-	-	CATSRGGQYF	TGTGCCACGAGCCGGGGAGGGCAGTACTTC
TRBV10-3	TRBJ1-1	-	-	CAISEDFEGINTEAFF	TGTGCCATCAGTGAGGATTTCGAGGGGATTAACACTGAAGCTTTCTTT
TRBV3-1	TRBJ2-7	-	-	CASSQEEGYSYEQYF	TGTGCCAGCAGCCAAGAAGAGGGGTACTCCTACGAGCAGTACTTC
TRBV4-1	TRBJ2-2	-	-	CASSQVLVENTGELFF	TGCGCCAGCAGCCAAGTTTTGGTCGAGAACACCGGGGAGCTGTTTTTT
TRBV12-3/TRBV12-4	TRBJ2-7	-	-	CASSLGQRETSYEQYF	TGTGCCAGCAGTTTGGGCCAGCGCGAAACCTCCTACGAGCAGTACTTC
TRBV29-1	TRBJ1-2	TRBD1	-	CSVEDRGDNYGYTF	TGCAGCGTTGAAGACAGGGGGGATAACTATGGCTACACCTTC
TRBV29-1	TRBJ1-2	-	-	CSVEGPFGSTYGYTF	TGCAGCGTTGAAGGTCCTTTCGGGAGCACCTATGGCTACACCTTC
TRBV29-1	TRBJ2-7	-	-	CSVEIGRDGSYEQYF	TGCAGCGTTGAAATAGGTCGGGACGGGTCCTACGAGCAGTACTTC
TRBV23-1	TRBJ1-2	-	-	CASSQSRVRPRRGYTF	TGCGCCAGCAGTCAATCACGTGTCAGGCCTAGAAGGGGCTACACCTTC
TRBV7-2	TRBJ2-2	TRBD2	-	CASSRTSGRARATGELFF	TGTGCCAGCAGTCGGACTAGCGGGAGGGCCCGGGCCACCGGGGAGCTGTTTTTT
TRBV12-3/TRBV12-4	TRBJ2-3	-	-	CASSQTGRTSTDTQYF	TGTGCCAGCAGTCAAACAGGGCGGACGAGCACAGATACGCAGTATTTT
TRBV20-1	TRBJ2-2	TRBD2	-	CSAPGRASGRAPNTGELFF	TGCAGTGCCCCCGGTCGGGCTAGCGGGAGGGCCCCGAACACCGGGGAGCTGTTTTTT
TRBV9	TRBJ1-2	-	-	CASSVATGSYGYTF	TGTGCCAGCAGCGTAGCTACAGGGAGCTATGGCTACACCTTC
TRBV4-1	TRBJ2-1	-	-	CASSQAPGQPNEQFF	TGCGCCAGCAGCCAAGCCCCGGGGCAGCCCAATGAGCAGTTCTTC
TRBV5-6	TRBJ2-1	TRBD2	-	CASSLGLLAGVSYNEQFF	TGTGCCAGCAGCTTGGGCCTACTAGCGGGGGTTTCATACAATGAGCAGTTCTTC
TRBV28	TRBJ1-2	-	-	CASSLFSRDYGYTF	TGTGCCAGCAGTTTATTCAGCAGGGACTATGGCTACACCTTC
TRBV3-1	TRBJ2-5	-	-	CASSYRDMSRETQYF	TGTGCCAGCAGCTACCGGGACATGAGTCGAGAGACCCAGTACTTC
TRBV4-1	TRBJ2-7	-	-	CASSHGGDRDHEQYF	TGCGCCAGCAGCCACGGGGGGGACAGGGACCACGAGCAGTACTTC
TRBV11-3	TRBJ2-2	-	-	CASSLGSIAGELFF	TGTGCCAGCAGCTTAGGTTCAATAGCCGGGGAGCTGTTTTTT
TRBV19	TRBJ2-5	TRBD1	-	CASSPTGLGETQYF	TGTGCCAGTAGCCCGACAGGGTTGGGGGAGACCCAGTACTTC
TRBV10-3	TRBJ2-7	-	-	CAISEFDRAYEQYF	TGTGCCATCAGTGAGTTTGACAGAGCCTACGAGCAGTACTTC
TRBV7-2	TRBJ2-5	-	-	CASSPDIVPQGTRGETQYF	TGTGCCAGCAGCCCCGATATCGTACCACAGGGCACGAGGGGAGAGACCCAGTACTTC
TRBV11-2	TRBJ1-1	-	-	CASSLDILRDMNTEAFF	TGTGCCAGCAGCTTAGATATCCTAAGGGACATGAACACTGAAGCTTTCTTT
TRBV6-4	TRBJ1-2	-	-	CASSDDGGLGYTF	TGTGCCAGCAGTGACGACGGGGGGCTCGGCTACACCTTC
TRBV5-1	TRBJ2-3	-	-	CASSLVGLHVIKDTQYF	TGCGCCAGCAGCTTGGTCGGGCTGCATGTCATCAAAGATACGCAGTATTTT
TRBV6-5	TRBJ2-2	-	-	CASSYRANGELFF	TGTGCCAGCAGTTACAGGGCAAATGGGGAGCTGTTTTTT
TRBV4-1	TRBJ2-3	-	-	CASSPPERSTDTQYF	TGCGCCAGCAGCCCCCCCGAGCGGAGCACAGATACGCAGTATTTT
TRBV24-1	TRBJ2-2	-	-	CATSKNHPGKGSGELFF	TGTGCCACCAGTAAGAACCACCCGGGAAAGGGCTCCGGGGAGCTGTTTTTT
TRBV19	TRBJ2-7	-	-	CASSIVRGREQYF	TGTGCCAGTAGTATAGTCAGGGGACGAGAGCAGTACTTC